The 16 T cell receptor beta chains below all came from one sample that was sequenced in a study of blood T cell repertoires in COVID-19. Profiled with immunoSEQ multiplex PCR; TCRdb holds only in-frame clones, not every one. The sample holds 150,000 to 200,000 clones, 75% to 90% seen once. Sample: PBMCs or T cells enriched from blood (not recorded which). The receptor set was obtained from a woman in her forties with acute COVID-19.

This chain connects TRBV11-2 to TRBJ2-1; possible D gene TRBD2, 6 bases. Trimming removed 5 bases from V and 5 bases from J, with 25 bases in between. Per the germline V gene, CDR1 is SGHAT and CDR2 is FQNNGV. This CDR3 is built from 18 residues. The CDR3 sequence: CASSRLVASGVRDNEQFF. In DNA, the CDR3 is TGTGCCAGCAGCCGGTTAGTTGCTTCGGGGGTTCGCGACAATGAGCAGTTCTTC.

This CDR3 is CASSYSTGGDRYNQPQHF. The CDR3 DNA sequence: TGTGCCAGCAGTTACTCAACAGGGGGCGACCGGTACAATCAGCCCCAGCATTTT. The gene calls are TRBV6-2 or TRBV6-3 and TRBJ1-5; 9 bases align to TRBD1. CDR1 and CDR2 from the germline V gene are MNHEY and SVGEGT. V was clipped by 0 bases and J by 3 bases; unmatched bases: 9. CDR3 size: 18 residues.

The rearrangement links TRBV6-1 to TRBJ2-3, with D possibly matching TRBD2 (6 bases). The CDR3 runs 16 residues. The V gene's germline CDR1 is MNHNS and CDR2 SASEGT. V was cut by 4 bases and J by 0 bases, with 14 bases left in between. The CDR3 region is CASSVRVGGSTDTQYF. The CDR3 DNA sequence: TGTGCCAGCAGTGTTCGGGTGGGGGGAAGCACAGATACGCAGTATTTT.

This clone was observed once. The CDR3 loop reads CASSSGTGGLEQYF. CDR3 nucleotides: TGTGCCAGCAGTTCCGGGACAGGGGGCCTGGAGCAGTACTTC. V gene TRBV28 combines with J gene TRBJ2-7; TRBD1 matches at 12 bases. Trimming cost V 4 bases and J 7 bases; bases outside gene matches: 5. Germline CDR1 is MDHEN and CDR2 is SYDVKM. The CDR3 is 14 residues long.

This clone showed up just once. The rearrangement links TRBV5-5 to TRBJ1-5; 7 bases agree with TRBD1. The CDR3 runs 16 residues. From germline, CDR1 is SGHKS and CDR2 YYEKEE (reference sequence). Germline trimming cut 0 bases from V and 0 bases from J; bases unmatched to any gene: 3. As DNA, the CDR3 is TGTGCCAGCAGCTTGGGAGCAGGGGGTAGCAATCAGCCCCAGCATTTT. Translated, it gives CASSLGAGGSNQPQHF.

This chain uses TRBV15 with TRBJ2-5; 13 nucleotides match TRBD2. The CDR3 runs 15 residues. V shed 1 base and J 4 bases; nucleotides not matched to a gene: 0. Germline CDR1 is LNHNV and CDR2 is YYDKDF (reference sequence). CDR3 DNA sequence: TGTGCCACCAGCAGAGGGACTAGCGGGGGAGAGACCCAGTACTTC. Amino acid sequence: CATSRGTSGGETQYF.

The chain joins TRBV12-3 or TRBV12-4 to TRBJ1-4, with D unclear. The CDR3 loop spans 13 amino acids. V was pared by 8 bases and J by 3 bases, with 10 bases between. CDR3 sequence: CASHGGPNEKLFF. Here the CDR3 DNA reads TGTGCCAGCCACGGAGGACCTAATGAAAAACTGTTTTTT.

The rearrangement links TRBV6-4 to TRBJ1-6, with TRBD1 matching 7 bases. Germline values: CDR1 MRHNA, CDR2 SNTAGT. V was pared by 2 bases and J by 6 bases, with 4 bases of the junction left unmatched. The CDR3 spans 15 residues. CDR3 region: CASSDMPGGNSPLHF. The DNA for the CDR3 is TGTGCCAGCAGTGACATGCCAGGGGGTAATTCACCCCTCCACTTT.

The chain recombines TRBV28 with TRBJ1-4; D not certain. The CDR3 has 15 residues. Germline CDR1 and CDR2: MDHEN and SYDVKM. The V gene lost 2 bases and the J gene lost 4 bases, with 11 bases spanning the gap. The CDR3, as DNA: TGTGCCAGCAGTTTAATTAGAGGAGATAATGAAAAACTGTTTTTT. Amino acid sequence: CASSLIRGDNEKLFF.

This clone came up a few times. The chain joins TRBV27 to TRBJ1-1, with TRBD1 matching 9 bases. Germline V gene sequence: CDR1 MNHEY, CDR2 SMNVEV (reference sequence). J was trimmed by 1 base and V by 5 bases; bases with no gene match: 5. The CDR3 extends over 15 amino acids. CDR3 protein: CASSHDRGENTEAFF. The CDR3 DNA follows: TGTGCCAGCAGTCACGACAGGGGGGAGAACACTGAAGCTTTCTTT.

This chain joins TRBV27 and TRBJ2-5; the D gene is possibly TRBD2 (5 bases). Germline values: CDR1 MNHEY, CDR2 SMNVEV (reference sequence). This CDR3 has 14 residues. Trimming stripped 6 bases from V and 1 base from J, with 12 bases between. CDR3: CASSPLGLQETQYF. The CDR3 DNA reads TGTGCCAGCAGCCCACTAGGCCTCCAAGAGACCCAGTACTTC.

The rearrangement links TRBV21-1 to TRBJ2-3; the DNA was not compared with TRBD2, the D call given in the table. TRBV21-1 is listed as a pseudogene. CDR3 length equals 12 residues. The CDR3 DNA reads TGTGCCAGAACCCGCGGCGCAGATACGCAGTATTTT. This codes for CARTRGADTQYF.

The chain carries TRBV29-1 and TRBJ1-2; possibly TRBD1 for D (6 bases). Germline values: CDR1 SQVTM, CDR2 ANQGSEA. The V end was cut by 5 bases, the J end by 1 base, with 14 bases between. This CDR3 is built from 14 residues. The CDR3 loop is CSVLPGGLNYGYTF. CDR3 in DNA: TGCAGCGTTCTGCCGGGGGGGCTTAACTATGGCTACACCTTC. The whole variable domain, remainder taken from reference TRBV29-1 and TRBJ1-2, is SAVISQKPSRDICQRGTSLTIQCQVDSQVTMMFWYRQQPGQSLTLIATANQGSEATYESGFVIDKFPISRPNLTFSTLTVSNMSPEDSSIYLCSVLPGGLNYGYTFGSGTRLTVV.

The CDR3 coding sequence is TGTGCCAGCAGCTCGGAGGGCACTGAAGCTTTCTTT. This gives the protein CASSSEGTEAFF. The chain combines TRBV28 with TRBJ1-1; no definite D call. CDR3 size: 12 residues. CDR1 MDHEN and CDR2 SYDVKM come from the germline V gene. Trimming shortened V by 6 bases and J by 4 bases, and 9 bases separated the two germline ends.

This chain connects TRBV9 to TRBJ1-1; maybe TRBD1 (6 bases). The germline V gene encodes CDR1 SGDLS and CDR2 YYNGEE. V was cut by 4 bases and J by 7 bases, with 20 bases left in between. The CDR3 is 15 residues long. This chain's CDR3 is CASSPPVATTGEAFF. In DNA, the CDR3 is TGTGCCAGCAGCCCACCTGTGGCCACGACAGGTGAAGCTTTCTTT.

The chain recombines TRBV29-1 with TRBJ2-1; D is unclear. CDR1 is SQVTM and CDR2 is ANQGSEA in the germline V gene. This CDR3 is built from 11 residues. Trimming took off 5 bases at V and 2 bases at J, with 4 bases between the two ends. The CDR3 spells CSVLTYNEQFF. In DNA form, the CDR3 reads TGCAGCGTTTTAACCTACAATGAGCAGTTCTTC.